Below are 11 T cell receptor beta chains sequenced from a single sample in a study of T cell responses to AZD1222 COVID-19 vaccine. The table came from immunoSEQ multiplex PCR; TCRdb's copy has only in-frame clones and leaves some out. The sample holds about 160,000 clones, roughly 90% seen once. This specimen was peripheral blood, taken 28 days after the second AZD1222 dose. Source of these receptors: an adult who received the AZD1222 COVID-19 vaccine.

V is TRBV28 and J is TRBJ2-7; D is unresolved. The V gene's germline CDR1 is MDHEN and CDR2 SYDVKM. The CDR3 is 13 amino acids. V was trimmed by 3 bases and J by 1 base, leaving 7 bases between them. The CDR3 coding sequence is TGTGCCAGCAGTTTTCCAGGATCCTACGAGCAGTACTTC. Amino acids: CASSFPGSYEQYF.

This CDR3 is CASAGTGDEKLFF. The CDR3 DNA sequence: TGCGCCAGCGCTGGGACAGGGGATGAAAAACTGTTTTTT. The chain couples TRBV4-1 to TRBJ1-4; 10 bases are a match to TRBD1. Germline loops: CDR1 MGHRA, CDR2 YSYEKL. V trimming: 8 bases; J trimming: 6 bases; junction bases outside the gene matches: 3. This CDR3 is built from 13 residues.

This chain uses TRBV6-2 or TRBV6-3 with TRBJ1-5, with a possible D match to TRBD1 (5 bases). The CDR3 is made up of 18 amino acids. V was pared by 5 bases and J by 7 bases, with 27 bases between. From germline, CDR1 is MNHEY and CDR2 SVGEGT. The CDR3 spells CASSKIKGPGTIGQPQHF. Written as DNA, the CDR3 is TGTGCCAGCAGTAAAATTAAGGGGCCCGGAACCATAGGCCAGCCCCAGCATTTT.

The V gene is TRBV5-1, the J gene TRBJ2-1, with D possibly TRBD1 on 6 matching bases. The CDR3 length is 11 residues. Germline CDR1 is SGHRS and CDR2 is YFSETQ. The ends were cut back, 5 bases at V and 10 bases at J, with 10 bases in the middle. The CDR3 spells CASSSGTEQFF. The DNA for the CDR3 is TGCGCCAGCAGTTCCGGGACAGAGCAGTTCTTC.

The chain links TRBV4-2 to TRBJ2-7, with 9 bases identical to TRBD2. The CDR3 is 16 amino acids. The junction had 4 bases not matched to a gene; V was cut back by 0 bases and J by 1 base. Germline-derived CDR1 and CDR2 are LGHNA and YNFKEQ. The CDR3 DNA reads as TGTGCCAGCAGCCAAGAAGCGGGAGGTTCTTCCTACGAGCAGTACTTC. Translation: CASSQEAGGSSYEQYF.

The J gene is TRBJ2-7, the V gene TRBV9; D is perhaps TRBD2 (6 bases). Germline V gene lookup returns CDR1 SGDLS and CDR2 YYNGEE. The CDR3 length is 15 residues. Trimming stripped 2 bases from V and 6 bases from J, with 18 bases between. The CDR3 loop is CASSVFSGGEGEQYF. In DNA, the CDR3 is TGTGCCAGCAGCGTTTTTAGCGGAGGAGAAGGCGAGCAGTACTTC.

The chain uses TRBV27 and TRBJ2-7; 12 nucleotides align to TRBD1. Looked up from germline, CDR1 is MNHEY and CDR2 is SMNVEV (reference sequence). The CDR3 spans 15 residues. J gave up 9 bases and V 4 bases, and 10 bases lay outside the gene matches. CDR3 nucleotides: TGTGCCAGCAGTTACCTCCGGGACAGGGGGCGCGGGCAGTACTTC. Residues: CASSYLRDRGRGQYF.

The chain employs TRBV29-1 and TRBJ1-1; no clear D gene. Trimming took off 6 bases at V and 4 bases at J, with 15 bases between the two ends. Germline V gives CDR1 SQVTM, CDR2 ANQGSEA. This CDR3 spans 13 amino acids. The CDR3 DNA reads TGCAGCGTCGCCGGATCCACCGGCACTGAAGCTTTCTTT. Its protein product is CSVAGSTGTEAFF.

The chain is built from TRBV28 and TRBJ1-1; 8 positions agree with TRBD1. V shed 3 bases, J shed 4 bases, and the junction held 7 bases outside the gene matches. The CDR3 has 15 amino acids. Germline assignment: CDR1 MDHEN and CDR2 SYDVKM. CDR3 DNA: TGTGCCAGCAGTTTGGGTAGGACAGGGATCACTGAAGCTTTCTTT. As protein: CASSLGRTGITEAFF.

This clone occurred once. V usage is TRBV9 and J usage is TRBJ1-3; 8 nucleotides match TRBD1. The germline CDR1 and CDR2 sequences are SGDLS and YYNGEE. The ends lost 0 bases at V and 2 bases at J; junction bases unmatched: 4. The CDR3 consists of 16 residues. DNA for the CDR3: TGTGCCAGCAGCGTAGATCAGGGGGCTGCTGGAAACACCATATATTTT. It specifies CASSVDQGAAGNTIYF.

The chain has TRBV30 and TRBJ2-1; the D gene is possibly TRBD2 (6 bases). This CDR3 is built from 15 residues. The germline CDR1 and CDR2 sequences are GTSNPN and SVGIG (reference sequence). V was clipped by 6 bases and J by 5 bases, with 20 bases between them. DNA of the CDR3: TGTGCCTGTTTGTCCACGGGACTTTCCAACAATGAGCAGTTCTTC. It translates to CACLSTGLSNNEQFF.